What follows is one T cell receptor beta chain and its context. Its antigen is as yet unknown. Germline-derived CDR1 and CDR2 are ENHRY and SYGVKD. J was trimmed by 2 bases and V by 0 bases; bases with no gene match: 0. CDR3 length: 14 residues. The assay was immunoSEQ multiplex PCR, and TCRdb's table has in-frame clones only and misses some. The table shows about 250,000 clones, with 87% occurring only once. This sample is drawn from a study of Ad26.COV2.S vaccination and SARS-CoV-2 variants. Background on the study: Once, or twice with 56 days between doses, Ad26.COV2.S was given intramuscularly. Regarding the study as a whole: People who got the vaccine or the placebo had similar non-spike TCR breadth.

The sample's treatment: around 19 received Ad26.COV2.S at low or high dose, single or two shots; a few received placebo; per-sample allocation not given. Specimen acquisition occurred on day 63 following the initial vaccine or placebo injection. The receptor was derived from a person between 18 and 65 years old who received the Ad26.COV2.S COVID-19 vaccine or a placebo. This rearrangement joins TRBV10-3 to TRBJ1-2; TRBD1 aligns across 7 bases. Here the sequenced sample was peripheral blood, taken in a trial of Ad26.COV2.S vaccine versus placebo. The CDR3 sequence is CAISESTGNYGYTF. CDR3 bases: TGTGCCATCAGTGAGTCGACAGGGAACTATGGCTACACCTTC.